This TCR beta chain was found in a study of cytomegalovirus exposure and HLA in healthy donors. The CDR3 contains 13 residues. V was pared by 2 bases and J by 6 bases, with 3 bases of the junction left unmatched. The germline CDR1 and CDR2 sequences are SGHNT and YYREEE (reference sequence). The PCR contained 60 Vbeta and 13 Jbeta primers. Using immunoSEQ multiplex PCR, the repertoire was profiled, and TCRdb retains in-frame clones only, with some absent. The profile shows 75,000 to 90,000 clones, approximately 72% of them singletons. The specimen sequenced was PBMCs. This receptor was taken from a woman aged 35 to 49 in good health and CMV-seropositive. The chain employs TRBV5-4 and TRBJ1-1; 8 bases map to TRBD1. The CDR3 DNA follows: TGTGCCAGCAGCTTCCAGGGGGCTGCTGAAGCTTTCTTT. Protein: CASSFQGAAEAFF. Variable domain in full (rest from reference TRBV5-4 and TRBJ1-1): ETGVTQSPTHLIKTRGQQVTLRCSSQSGHNTVSWYQQALGQGPQFIFQYYREEENGRGNFPPRFSGLQFPNYSSELNVNALELDDSALYLCASSFQGAAEAFFGQGTRLTVV.